The 27 T cell receptor beta chains below all came from one sample that was sequenced in a study of T cells in Graves' hyperthyroidism and ophthalmopathy. The CDR3 regions of TCR beta were amplified from RNA transcripts. The TCR CDR3 was amplified in a first-round RT-PCR using the HTBI primer set. TCRdb fed the multiplex PCR reads into MiXCR, producing one record per CDR3 protein. This sample has around 380,000 distinct CDR3 sequences, with roughly 13% found just once. The sequenced sample consisted of blood. The source is a man aged 30-40 years with Graves' hyperthyroidism that later progressed to Graves' ophthalmopathy.

At least ten counts were recorded for this clonotype. The gene calls are TRBV2 and TRBJ2-7; D not certain. Deletions cut 5 bases from V and 2 bases from J, with 10 bases between. CDR3 length equals 13 residues. The V gene's germline CDR1 is SNHLY and CDR2 FYNNEI. CDR3: CASSREQTYEQYF. DNA for the CDR3: TGTGCCAGCAGTCGAGAGCAGACCTACGAGCAGTACTTC.

For this clonotype: Germline and junction disagree at one end, which may indicate a read error. The chain recombines TRBV7-7 with TRBJ2-5; TRBD2 matches 13 bases. The CDR3 spans 16 residues. In germline, CDR1 is SSHAT, CDR2 FNYEAQ (reference sequence). CDR3 coding DNA: TGTGCTAGCAGCCCAGGACTAGCGGGGGTAGAAGAGACCCAGTACTTC. It is translated as CASSPGLAGVEETQYF.

This clonotype came up a few times. At one boundary the junction diverges from the germline segment, which might be a read error. The chain has TRBV19 and TRBJ2-3; 13 positions match TRBD2. Germline-derived CDR1 and CDR2 are LNHDA and SQIVND (reference sequence). The CDR3 loop spans 14 amino acids. CDR3 amino acids: CASRTSGGADTRYF. CDR3 coding DNA: TGTGCCAGTCGGACTAGCGGGGGAGCAGATACGCGGTATTTT.

The chain combines TRBV14 with TRBJ2-7; 7 nucleotides agree with TRBD1. Germline values: CDR1 SGHDN, CDR2 FVKESK. CDR3 length: 19 residues. Germline trimming cut 1 base from V and 2 bases from J; bases unmatched to any gene: 17. In DNA, the CDR3 is TGTGCCAGCAGCCAAGGGAGACAGGGATTGAACCAGCCGCCCTACGAGCAGTACTTC. The encoded protein is CASSQGRQGLNQPPYEQYF.

The J gene is TRBJ2-7, the V gene TRBV29-1, with 8 bases identical to TRBD1. V lost 5 bases to trimming and J lost 2 bases; unmatched junction nucleotides: 11. The CDR3 covers 15 residues. Germline-derived CDR1 and CDR2 are SQVTM and ANQGSEA. The CDR3 here is CSVWTQGARTYEQYF. The CDR3 DNA reads TGCAGCGTTTGGACTCAGGGGGCGCGCACCTACGAGCAGTACTTC.

This clonotype was counted ten times or more. The V and J genes are TRBV3-1 and TRBJ2-1; 9 positions match TRBD2. Germline V lookup: CDR1 LGHDT, CDR2 YNNKEL (reference sequence). V lost 4 bases to trimming and J lost 6 bases; unmatched junction nucleotides: 7. The CDR3 contains 15 residues. The CDR3 region has the DNA TGTGCCAGCAGCCTACTAGCGGGCTCGATCAATGAGCAGTTCTTC. Its translation is CASSLLAGSINEQFF.

In this sample, this clonotype turned up a few times. This chain joins TRBV2 and TRBJ1-1; D gene unclear. This CDR3 has 13 amino acids. V lost 2 bases and J 3 bases, leaving 7 bases between the germline ends. Germline assignment: CDR1 SNHLY and CDR2 FYNNEI. The CDR3 DNA follows: TGTGCCAGCAGTGAATTCGGGGACACTGAAGCTTTCTTT. Amino acid sequence: CASSEFGDTEAFF.

This clonotype has just a few counts. This chain links TRBV5-1 with TRBJ2-7; D possibly uses TRBD1 or TRBD2 (5 bases each). V lost 5 bases, J lost 6 bases, and 12 bases lay in between. CDR3 length equals 12 residues. Germline CDR1 is SGHRS and CDR2 is YFSETQ. The CDR3 sequence is CASSTLGVEQYF. Written as DNA, the CDR3 is TGCGCCAGCAGTACCTTGGGGGTCGAGCAGTACTTC.

In this sample, this clonotype turned up many times. This chain connects TRBV6-1 to TRBJ1-5, with D tentatively TRBD1 (6 bases). Per the germline V gene, CDR1 is MNHNS and CDR2 is SASEGT. Between the trimmed V and J ends, which lost 2 bases and 6 bases, there was a span of 11 bases. The CDR3 loop spans 14 amino acids. CDR3 loop: CASSENRARQPQHF. The CDR3 nucleotides read TGTGCCAGCAGTGAAAACAGGGCGCGTCAGCCCCAGCATTTT.

In regard to this clonotype: The junction departs from the called germline gene at one end, perhaps through a read error. V usage is TRBV28 and J usage is TRBJ2-5; 8 nucleotides match TRBD2. Germline V gene lookup returns CDR1 MDHEN and CDR2 SYDVKM. The CDR3 spans 13 residues. In DNA form, the CDR3 reads TGTGCCAGCAGTTTAAGCGGGGGAGAGATCCAGTACTTC. The encoded protein is CASSLSGGEIQYF.

The chain recombines TRBV28 with TRBJ1-5; D ambiguous. V was cut by 9 bases and J by 2 bases, with 14 bases left in between. Germline CDR1 and CDR2: MDHEN and SYDVKM. This CDR3 contains 14 residues. CDR3 DNA: TGTGCCAGAGTTGGAGGTCAGCGCAATCAGCCCCAGCATTTT. This encodes CARVGGQRNQPQHF.

The V and J genes are TRBV24-1 and TRBJ2-7, with D perhaps matching TRBD2 (6 bases). The ends were cut back, 3 bases at V and 0 bases at J, with 11 bases in the middle. Germline CDR1 reads KGHDR; CDR2 reads SFDVKD. This CDR3 has 15 residues. CDR3 sequence (DNA): TGTGCCACCAGTGATGGGGACTGGAGCTCCTACGAGCAGTACTTC. This codes for CATSDGDWSSYEQYF.

The sample holds many counts of this clonotype. This chain links TRBV27 with TRBJ1-2, with TRBD1 as a possible D gene (6 bases). The germline V gene has CDR1 MNHEY and CDR2 SMNVEV (reference sequence). Trimming took 6 bases from V and 5 from J, leaving 19 bases between them. The CDR3 loop spans 15 amino acids. CDR3: CASSKDRIALYGYTF. The CDR3 region has the DNA TGTGCCAGCAGCAAGGACAGAATCGCCCTATATGGCTACACCTTC.

This clonotype was counted a few times. Its ends do not fully match the called genes, so a read error is possible. The chain employs TRBV9 and TRBJ1-2; D perhaps matches TRBD1 (5 bases). CDR1 and CDR2 from the germline V gene are SGDLS and YYNGEE. This CDR3 is 14 amino acids long. CDR3 protein: CASTVTGGSYGYTF. In DNA, the CDR3 is TGTGCCAGCACCGTAACCGGGGGATCTTATGGCTACACCTTC.

This clonotype has ten or more counts. The chain joins TRBV6-1 to TRBJ1-4; no definite D call. V was clipped by 5 bases and J by 7 bases, with 11 bases between them. CDR1 is MNHNS and CDR2 is SASEGT in the germline V gene. The CDR3 has 13 amino acids. CDR3 nucleotide sequence: TGTGCCAGCAGTTTTTCGTTCGGTGAAAAACTGTTTTTT. It encodes CASSFSFGEKLFF.

This clonotype was seen repeatedly, ten times or more. The CDR3 DNA reads as TGTGCCAGCAGCTTAGCGGCGGGACAGCCGAAACTGTTTTTT. Encoded protein: CASSLAAGQPKLFF. The chain employs TRBV7-9 and TRBJ1-4, with 7 bases matching TRBD1. The CDR3 length is 14 residues. Looked up from germline, CDR1 is SEHNR and CDR2 is FQNEAQ (reference sequence). The V gene end was trimmed by 0 bases and the J gene end by 11 bases; junction bases not matched to a gene: 6.

This clonotype occurred many times. One junction end does not reproduce the germline sequence, and a read error may be involved. The chain combines TRBV11-2 with TRBJ2-7; tentative D call: TRBD1 (5 bases). The V gene's germline CDR1 is SGHAT and CDR2 FQNNGV. The CDR3 is 12 amino acids. Here the CDR3 DNA reads TGTGCCGGCAGCCTCCTAGGGGTGGAGCAGTACTTC. It is translated as CAGSLLGVEQYF.

This clonotype occurred many times. This chain connects TRBV2 to TRBJ1-4; a weak D match, TRBD1 (6 bases). The V end lost 4 bases, the J end lost 2 bases, and 11 bases lay between the germline ends. The CDR3 totals 15 residues. From germline, CDR1 is SNHLY and CDR2 FYNNEI. CDR3 in DNA: TGTGCCAGCAGTGCCCAGGGGATCACTAATGAAAAACTGTTTTTT. Its translation: CASSAQGITNEKLFF.

The V call is TRBV28, the J call TRBJ2-3, with 10 bases lining up with TRBD2. This CDR3 comprises 16 residues. Per the germline V gene, CDR1 is MDHEN and CDR2 is SYDVKM. Trimming cost V 1 base and J 5 bases; bases outside gene matches: 6. The CDR3 bases are TGTGCCAGCAGTTTATTAAGCGGGGGGGCGGGAGATACGCAGTATTTT. It translates to CASSLLSGGAGDTQYF.

The chain uses TRBV19 and TRBJ1-4; TRBD1 agrees at 9 bases. Losses at the gene ends were 5 bases for V and 8 bases for J; bases not matched to a gene: 9. Per germline, CDR1 LNHDA and CDR2 SQIVND (reference sequence). CDR3 length: 15 residues. The CDR3 sequence: CASSAQTGGHEKLFF. The CDR3 DNA reads TGTGCCAGTAGTGCCCAGACAGGGGGGCACGAAAAACTGTTTTTT.

To note about this clonotype: This could be a read error, since a much larger clone is one nucleotide away. The chain couples TRBV30 to TRBJ2-7, with D possibly TRBD2 on 7 matching bases. The V end lost 4 bases, the J end lost 5 bases, and 18 bases lay between the germline ends. The CDR3 consists of 14 residues. From germline, CDR1 is GTSNPN and CDR2 SVGIG (reference sequence). CDR3 in amino acids: CAWNRDGGLHEQYF. The CDR3 nucleotides are TGTGCCTGGAATAGGGACGGGGGGCTCCACGAGCAGTACTTC.

This clonotype was counted many times. The chain links TRBV12-3 or TRBV12-4 to TRBJ1-3; a possible D gene is TRBD1 (5 bases). The CDR3 is 21 amino acids. The V end was cut by 5 bases, the J end by 3 bases, with 32 bases between. The CDR3 DNA is TGTGCCAGCAGTAACCAGGGCTGGCCCGGGCAATTCCCTACTGGTGGAAACACCATATATTTT. Translating gives CASSNQGWPGQFPTGGNTIYF.

This clonotype was observed many times. The genes are TRBV28 and TRBJ2-7; 12 nucleotides agree with TRBD1. This CDR3 is 17 amino acids long. Germline lookup yields CDR1 MDHEN and CDR2 SYDVKM. After removal of 4 bases from V and 3 bases from J, the junction contained 10 bases not matched to a gene. The CDR3 region has the DNA TGTGCCAGCAGTTACGGGACAGGGGGCTATAGAATCTACGAGCAGTACTTC. Its protein product is CASSYGTGGYRIYEQYF.

This clonotype was seen many times. The genes are TRBV5-1 and TRBJ1-1, with a tentative D call TRBD1 (5 bases). Germline values: CDR1 SGHRS, CDR2 YFSETQ. The CDR3 is 17 residues long. Trimming pared 1 base from V and 0 bases from J, leaving 16 bases between. The CDR3 loop reads CASSLTGPGDMNTEAFF. CDR3 DNA: TGCGCCAGCAGCTTGACAGGCCCGGGGGATATGAACACTGAAGCTTTCTTT.

This chain connects TRBV15 to TRBJ1-5, with D possibly being TRBD1 (5 bases). Germline V gene data show CDR1 as LNHNV and CDR2 as YYDKDF (reference sequence). V shed 1 base and J shed 2 bases, with 15 bases lying between them. The CDR3 has 17 residues. The CDR3 reads CATSRGSSGDGNQPQHF. The CDR3 coding sequence is TGTGCCACCAGCAGAGGATCGTCCGGGGACGGCAATCAGCCCCAGCATTTT.

This clonotype was recorded a few times. The chain employs TRBV7-6 and TRBJ2-1; 13 bases agree with TRBD2. CDR3 length: 18 amino acids. Germline values: CDR1 SGHVS, CDR2 FNYEAQ. V lost 3 bases, J lost 3 bases, and 8 bases stayed unmatched. The CDR3 DNA reads as TGTGCCAGCAGCTTGGCACTAGCGGGGGGGCATCTCTACAATGAGCAGTTCTTC. Translating gives CASSLALAGGHLYNEQFF.

The chain joins TRBV5-1 to TRBJ2-7; D assignment may be TRBD1 or TRBD2 (6 bases each). This CDR3 is built from 15 residues. The V gene's germline CDR1 is SGHRS and CDR2 YFSETQ. The V end was cut by 2 bases, the J end by 3 bases, with 15 bases between. The CDR3 region is CASSFRGKGGYEQYF. CDR3 in DNA: TGCGCCAGCAGCTTCAGAGGGAAGGGGGGCTACGAGCAGTACTTC.